These 26 T cell receptor beta chains originate from one sample sequenced in a study of cytomegalovirus exposure and HLA in healthy donors. Amplification used 60 Vbeta primers and 13 Jbeta primers. Clones were read by immunoSEQ multiplex PCR, and TCRdb kept only the in-frame ones, dropping some. The sample lists 170,000 or so clones; around 86% were seen once. The sample comprised PBMCs. All receptors come from a man in his fifties or sixties in good health and CMV-seronegative.

This chain joins TRBV25-1 and TRBJ2-5, with D uncertain. The CDR3 covers 12 residues. The ends were cut back, 4 bases at V and 2 bases at J, with 5 bases in the middle. The germline gives CDR1 MGHDK, CDR2 SYGVNS. This CDR3 reads CASSAEQETQYF. The DNA of the CDR3 is TGTGCCAGCAGTGCAGAACAAGAGACCCAGTACTTC.

The V gene is TRBV6-5, the J gene TRBJ2-3; 7 positions match TRBD2. The CDR3 is 15 amino acids. V lost 6 bases, J lost 5 bases, and 11 bases stayed unmatched. The germline gives CDR1 MNHEY, CDR2 SVGAGI. The CDR3 here is CASSLSGIMGDTQYF. The CDR3 DNA is TGTGCCAGCAGCCTCAGCGGGATCATGGGAGATACGCAGTATTTT.

The chain has TRBV19 and TRBJ1-2; D is possibly TRBD1 (5 bases). V was clipped by 3 bases and J by 4 bases, with 12 bases between them. Germline values: CDR1 LNHDA, CDR2 SQIVND (reference sequence). There are 14 residues in the CDR3. CDR3 nucleotide sequence: TGTGCCAGTAGTATTAATCAGGGAGGCTATGGCTACACCTTC. This gives the protein CASSINQGGYGYTF.

The CDR3 sequence: CASSPGQGGTGELFF. Here the CDR3 DNA reads TGCGCCAGCAGCCCTGGACAGGGAGGCACCGGGGAGCTGTTTTTT. The rearrangement links TRBV5-1 to TRBJ2-2; 8 bases align to TRBD1. From germline, CDR1 is SGHRS and CDR2 YFSETQ. CDR3 size: 15 residues. The V and J ends lost 4 bases and 4 bases, in that order; junction bases with no gene match: 6.

This CDR3 is CASSPQGAKTYNEQFF. The CDR3 DNA reads TGTGCCAGCTCACCCCAGGGGGCAAAGACCTACAATGAGCAGTTCTTC. The chain combines TRBV18 with TRBJ2-1; 8 nucleotides align to TRBD1. V lost 3 bases, J lost 2 bases, and 6 bases stayed unmatched. CDR1 is KGHSH and CDR2 is LQKENI in the germline V gene. The CDR3 consists of 16 residues. The full variable domain, in which reference TRBV18 and TRBJ2-1 provide the parts outside the CDR3, is NAGVMQNPRHLVRRRGQEARLRCSPMKGHSHVYWYRQLPEEGLKFMVYLQKENIIDESGMPKERFSAEFPKEGPSILRIQQVVRGDSAAYFCASSPQGAKTYNEQFFGPGTRLTVL.

The rearrangement links TRBV14 to TRBJ2-3; 8 positions agree with TRBD1. This CDR3 region has 15 residues. The trim removed 5 bases at V and 0 bases at J, leaving 4 bases unmatched. Germline lookup yields CDR1 SGHDN and CDR2 FVKESK. The CDR3 nucleotides are TGTGCCAGCAGCTCCGACAGGGGAAGCACAGATACGCAGTATTTT. Protein: CASSSDRGSTDTQYF. Drawing the rest from reference TRBV14 and TRBJ2-3, the complete variable domain is EAGVTQFPSHSVIEKGQTVTLRCDPISGHDNLYWYRRVMGKEIKFLLHFVKESKQDESGMPNNRFLAERTGGTYSTLKVQPAELEDSGVYFCASSSDRGSTDTQYFGPGTRLTVL.

The chain links TRBV6-5 to TRBJ2-5, with D perhaps matching TRBD1 (5 bases). Trimming stripped 0 bases from V and 5 bases from J, with 10 bases between. CDR1 and CDR2 (germline): MNHEY, SVGAGI. The length of the CDR3 is 14 residues. The CDR3 is CASSYSGRAETQYF. The CDR3 nucleotides read TGTGCCAGCAGTTACTCGGGCAGGGCCGAGACCCAGTACTTC.

The CDR3 DNA reads TGTGCCAGCAGCTTGCAGACAGGGTTTAGTTACGAGCAGTACTTC. Translated, it gives CASSLQTGFSYEQYF. This sequence joins TRBV7-3 and TRBJ2-7; 7 bases are a match to TRBD1. Germline V gene sequence: CDR1 SGHTA, CDR2 FQGTGA. V shed 3 bases and J 4 bases; nucleotides not matched to a gene: 9. CDR3 length equals 15 residues.

This clone came up once. This chain uses TRBV28 with TRBJ1-1; D gene unclear. CDR1 and CDR2 from the germline V gene are MDHEN and SYDVKM. The CDR3 extends over 14 amino acids. V lost 7 bases and J 0 bases, leaving 12 bases between the germline ends. This CDR3 reads CASTSKQLNTEAFF. As DNA, the CDR3 is TGTGCCAGCACCTCAAAACAATTGAACACTGAAGCTTTCTTT.

The chain joins TRBV7-9 to TRBJ2-7; 8 nucleotides align to TRBD1. Trimming took 0 bases from V and 0 from J; bases not matched to a gene: 7. CDR3 size: 17 residues. Germline V CDR1 and CDR2: SEHNR, FQNEAQ (reference sequence). CDR3 in DNA: TGTGCCAGCAGCTTAGCTGGACAGGGCAGGGGCTCCTACGAGCAGTACTTC. This codes for CASSLAGQGRGSYEQYF.

The chain employs TRBV7-2 and TRBJ2-1; 11 nucleotides match TRBD2. In germline, CDR1 is SGHTA, CDR2 FQGNSA. The J segment lost 9 bases and the V segment lost 5 bases, leaving 9 bases of the junction unmatched. The CDR3 is 15 amino acids. This CDR3 reads CASSKTSGSASEQFF. The CDR3 DNA reads as TGTGCCAGCAGCAAAACTAGCGGGAGTGCAAGTGAGCAGTTCTTC.

Regarding this clone: The junction and the germline gene differ at one end; a read error may be behind it. The sample contains more than one DNA sequence encoding this CDR3. This chain joins TRBV28 and TRBJ2-7; 7 bases are shared with TRBD2. In germline, CDR1 is MDHEN, CDR2 SYDVKM. CDR3 size: 11 residues. CDR3 amino acids: CASSKLAEETW. CDR3 in DNA: TGTGCCAGCAGTAAGCTAGCGGAGGAGACGTGG.

The V gene is TRBV2, the J gene TRBJ1-6; TRBD1 is a possible D gene (6 bases). Trimming pared 7 bases from V and 10 bases from J, leaving 20 bases between. CDR3 length equals 15 residues. CDR1 and CDR2 from the germline V gene are SNHLY and FYNNEI. The CDR3 bases are TGTGCCAGCACGGGGGGCCAGCCGTTCACCTCACCCCTCCACTTT. This codes for CASTGGQPFTSPLHF.

In its sample, this clone is medium-sized. This chain uses TRBV5-6 with TRBJ2-7; 10 bases map to TRBD2. Germline V gene data show CDR1 as SGHDT and CDR2 as YYEEEE. The CDR3 has 15 residues. Trimming at V came to 2 bases and at J to 5 bases, leaving 7 bases not matched to a gene. The CDR3 here is CASSLASGRVDEQYF. The CDR3 DNA reads TGTGCCAGCAGCTTAGCTAGCGGGAGAGTCGACGAGCAGTACTTC.

The chain couples TRBV7-2 to TRBJ2-1, with 13 nucleotides matching TRBD2. From germline, CDR1 is SGHTA and CDR2 FQGNSA. Germline trimming cut 2 bases from V and 5 bases from J; bases unmatched to any gene: 12. This CDR3 has 19 amino acids. CDR3 sequence: CASSLRTSGLAGAHNEQFF. The CDR3 DNA sequence: TGTGCCAGCAGCTTAAGGACTTCCGGACTAGCGGGGGCCCACAATGAGCAGTTCTTC.

The V gene is TRBV6-5, the J gene TRBJ1-2; 9 nucleotides line up with TRBD1. V was clipped by 7 bases and J by 4 bases; unmatched bases: 7. The CDR3 length is 14 residues. Germline lookup yields CDR1 MNHEY and CDR2 SVGAGI. The CDR3, as DNA: TGTGCCAGCACCCGAGGGACAGGGATCTATGGCTACACCTTC. It encodes CASTRGTGIYGYTF.

The V call is TRBV19, the J call TRBJ2-7; TRBD1 might be the D (5 bases). The germline CDR1 and CDR2 sequences are LNHDA and SQIVND (reference sequence). V lost 5 bases and J 0 bases, leaving 11 bases between the germline ends. CDR3 size: 14 residues. DNA of the CDR3: TGTGCCAGTAGTGTAGGTGGGGCCTCCTACGAGCAGTACTTC. Amino acid sequence: CASSVGGASYEQYF.

This rearrangement joins TRBV19 to TRBJ2-1, with 7 bases lining up with TRBD2. The germline V gene has CDR1 LNHDA and CDR2 SQIVND (reference sequence). The CDR3 is 13 amino acids. J was trimmed by 10 bases and V by 5 bases; bases with no gene match: 8. DNA of the CDR3: TGTGCCAGTAGTCCCCTGACTAGCAAGGAGCAGTTCTTC. It codes for CASSPLTSKEQFF.

V usage is TRBV11-2 and J usage is TRBJ2-1; 8 nucleotides agree with TRBD1. Germline CDR1 is SGHAT and CDR2 is FQNNGV. The CDR3 extends over 14 amino acids. Unmatched junction bases numbered 7, after V lost 5 bases and J lost 7 bases. CDR3 coding DNA: TGTGCCAGCAGCGTAGGACAGGGCTGGAATGAGCAGTTCTTC. This sequence encodes CASSVGQGWNEQFF.

This sequence joins TRBV6-5 and TRBJ1-6; no clear D gene. The CDR3 is 15 residues long. Trimming removed 5 bases from V and 1 base from J, with 9 bases in between. Germline values: CDR1 MNHEY, CDR2 SVGAGI. CDR3 bases: TGTGCCAGCAGTCCTCCTATATCCTATAATTCACCCCTCCACTTT. Translation: CASSPPISYNSPLHF.

V is TRBV7-2 and J is TRBJ2-2; D may be TRBD1 (5 bases). CDR1 SGHTA and CDR2 FQGNSA come from the germline V gene. There are 17 residues in the CDR3. The V gene lost 4 bases and the J gene lost 0 bases, with 15 bases spanning the gap. The CDR3 reads CASSSDIYRANTGELFF. DNA of the CDR3: TGTGCCAGCAGCTCGGACATATATCGGGCGAACACCGGGGAGCTGTTTTTT.

This clone appeared once. The V gene is TRBV19, the J gene TRBJ1-4; D not certain. Germline assignment: CDR1 LNHDA and CDR2 SQIVND (reference sequence). This CDR3 contains 12 residues. V dropped 6 bases and J dropped 4 bases, with 6 bases sitting between them. The DNA for the CDR3 is TGTGCCAGTAGGGAGTTTAATGAAAAACTGTTTTTT. This translates into CASREFNEKLFF.

This clone was counted a single time. The chain has TRBV19 and TRBJ2-5; the D gene is possibly TRBD1 (5 bases). Germline CDR1 LNHDA, CDR2 SQIVND (reference sequence). V dropped 5 bases and J dropped 6 bases, with 16 bases sitting between them. This CDR3 comprises 14 residues. CDR3 DNA: TGTGCCAGTAGTGACACAGGATTGCGGCAGACCCAGTACTTC. Its protein product is CASSDTGLRQTQYF. Using reference TRBV19 and TRBJ2-5 for the parts outside the CDR3, the full variable domain is DGGITQSPKYLFRKEGQNVTLSCEQNLNHDAMYWYRQDPGQGLRLIYYSQIVNDFQKGDIAEGYSVSREKKESFPLTVTSAQKNPTAFYLCASSDTGLRQTQYFGPGTRLLVL.

The chain couples TRBV7-9 to TRBJ1-5, with D tentatively TRBD1 (6 bases). The CDR3 loop spans 13 amino acids. V dropped 7 bases and J dropped 3 bases, with 10 bases sitting between them. Per germline, CDR1 SEHNR and CDR2 FQNEAQ (reference sequence). This CDR3 is CASNGQFNQPQHF. CDR3 DNA sequence: TGTGCCAGCAACGGACAGTTCAATCAGCCCCAGCATTTT.

V is TRBV19 and J is TRBJ1-3; TRBD1 is a possible D gene (5 bases). Trimming left V 9 bases short and J 0 bases short, with 12 bases between. Germline-derived CDR1 and CDR2 are LNHDA and SQIVND (reference sequence). The CDR3 consists of 14 residues. The CDR3: CARYRSYSGNTIYF. CDR3 DNA sequence: TGTGCCAGGTACAGGTCCTACTCTGGAAACACCATATATTTT.

This sequence joins TRBV27 and TRBJ2-1; 7 nucleotides agree with TRBD2. Germline-derived CDR1 and CDR2 are MNHEY and SMNVEV (reference sequence). There are 16 residues in the CDR3. The V and J ends lost 3 bases and 6 bases, in that order; junction bases with no gene match: 11. The chain's CDR3 is CASSFAGGRVSNEQFF. The CDR3 DNA is TGTGCCAGCAGTTTTGCGGGCGGGAGAGTGTCCAATGAGCAGTTCTTC.